Presented here are 12 T cell receptor beta chains from one specimen sequenced in a study of CD8 T cells in Susac syndrome. Random hexamers primed reverse transcription of about 0.45 to 1 ug RNA. Using its own MiXCR run on the immunoSEQ multiplex PCR reads, TCRdb lists one record per CDR3 protein. In the table there are around 81,000 distinct CDR3 sequences, 94% of which are singletons. Sample: CD8+ T cells from PBMCs. The receptors were sampled from a human donor with Susac syndrome.

V gene TRBV12-3 or TRBV12-4 combines with J gene TRBJ1-2; 8 bases fit TRBD1. The CDR3 is 15 residues long. With 5 bases clipped from V and 0 bases from J, the junction kept 5 bases outside the gene matches. The CDR3 DNA reads TGTGCCAGCAGTGCGGACAGGGAGGCTAACTATGGCTACACCTTC. Its translation: CASSADREANYGYTF.

The rearrangement uses TRBV2 and TRBJ2-5; D is unresolved. The length of the CDR3 is 14 residues. V gave up 4 bases and J gave up 1 base, with 10 bases separating them. CDR1 is SNHLY and CDR2 is FYNNEI in the germline V gene. CDR3 bases: TGTGCCAGCAGTGTATCCCTTTTCCAAGAGACCCAGTACTTC. Protein product: CASSVSLFQETQYF.

The chain carries TRBV6-5 and TRBJ2-1; the match to TRBD1 covers 7 bases. This CDR3 spans 16 amino acids. With V trimmed by 0 bases and J by 0 bases, 2 bases remained unmatched. Germline-derived CDR1 and CDR2 are MNHEY and SVGAGI. CDR3 in amino acids: CASSYSTGYSYNEQFF. CDR3 in DNA: TGTGCCAGCAGTTACTCGACAGGGTACTCCTACAATGAGCAGTTCTTC.

The genes are TRBV13 and TRBJ2-7; D unresolved. CDR3 length: 13 amino acids. V was pared by 2 bases and J by 0 bases, with 5 bases between. CDR1 PRHDT and CDR2 FYEKMQ come from the germline V gene (reference sequence). The CDR3 reads CASSLRSSYEQYF. DNA for the CDR3: TGTGCCAGCAGCTTACGGAGCTCCTACGAGCAGTACTTC.

This clonotype was observed once. V is TRBV13 and J is TRBJ2-5; D perhaps matches TRBD2 (6 bases). The germline V gene has CDR1 PRHDT and CDR2 FYEKMQ (reference sequence). V dropped 6 bases and J dropped 4 bases, with 15 bases sitting between them. This CDR3 has 14 amino acids. In DNA form, the CDR3 reads TGTGCCAGCAGTTACGCGGGGTGGGGAGAGACCCAGTACTTC. Protein sequence: CASSYAGWGETQYF. The variable domain in full, completed from reference TRBV13 and TRBJ2-5, reads AAGVIQSPRHLIKEKRETATLKCYPIPRHDTVYWYQQGPGQDPQFLISFYEKMQSDKGSIPDRFSAQQFSDYHSELNMSSLELGDSALYFCASSYAGWGETQYFGPGTRLLVL.

The chain has TRBV13 and TRBJ2-7; TRBD2 aligns across 11 bases. The CDR3 loop spans 16 amino acids. Per the germline V gene, CDR1 is PRHDT and CDR2 is FYEKMQ (reference sequence). J was trimmed by 6 bases and V by 1 base; bases with no gene match: 8. CDR3 nucleotide sequence: TGTGCCAGCAGCTTAGTACTAGCGGGAGCCCCGGGCGAGCAGTACTTC. This gives the protein CASSLVLAGAPGEQYF.

CDR3 region: CASSLTSLETQYF. The CDR3 nucleotides are TGTGCCAGCAGCTTAACTAGCCTGGAGACCCAGTACTTC. V is TRBV7-2 and J is TRBJ2-5; maybe TRBD2 (6 bases). Deletions cut 2 bases from V and 5 bases from J, with 9 bases between. This CDR3 spans 13 amino acids. Germline CDR1 is SGHTA and CDR2 is FQGNSA.

For this clonotype: One end of the junction varies from germline; a read error may be responsible. V is TRBV6-5 and J is TRBJ2-7; a possible D gene is TRBD2 (5 bases). The CDR3 loop spans 12 amino acids. CDR1 and CDR2 (germline): MNHEY, SVGAGI. For the CDR3, the DNA is TGTGCCAGCACCGACGGAGGTCGCGAGCAGCACTTC. Encoded protein: CASTDGGREQHF.

This clonotype was counted once. This chain uses TRBV15 with TRBJ2-5; D possibly corresponds to TRBD2 (6 bases). Germline V gene lookup returns CDR1 LNHNV and CDR2 YYDKDF (reference sequence). The CDR3 is 15 amino acids. V was cut by 1 base and J by 3 bases, with 12 bases left in between. The CDR3 here is CATSRVTSGEETQYF. The DNA of the CDR3 is TGTGCCACCAGCAGAGTAACGTCGGGAGAAGAGACCCAGTACTTC.

The V gene is TRBV3-1, the J gene TRBJ2-5; TRBD2 is a possible D gene (5 bases). The CDR3 is 13 amino acids. The V gene's germline CDR1 is LGHDT and CDR2 YNNKEL (reference sequence). Trimming removed 10 bases from V and 1 base from J, with 13 bases in between. CDR3 in DNA: TGTGCCACCGAGGAAGCGGTCCAAGAGACCCAGTACTTC. Translation: CATEEAVQETQYF.

V usage is TRBV28 and J usage is TRBJ1-4; 8 bases line up with TRBD1. The germline CDR1 and CDR2 sequences are MDHEN and SYDVKM. Unmatched junction bases numbered 11, after V lost 9 bases and J lost 8 bases. The CDR3 contains 14 residues. The CDR3 nucleotides read TGTGCCAGTTTACCCAGGGGGCTAGGGGAAAAACTGTTTTTT. Translated: CASLPRGLGEKLFF. The variable domain in full, completed from reference TRBV28 and TRBJ1-4, reads DVKVTQSSRYLVKRTGEKVFLECVQDMDHENMFWYRQDPGLGLRLIYFSYDVKMKEKGDIPEGYSVSREKKERFSLILESASTNQTSMYLCASLPRGLGEKLFFGSGTQLSVL.

This rearrangement joins TRBV4-1 to TRBJ2-7; unclear D gene. There are 13 residues in the CDR3. Trimming removed 5 bases from V and 6 bases from J, with 14 bases in between. Per the germline V gene, CDR1 is MGHRA and CDR2 is YSYEKL. The CDR3 loop is CASSKSPSSEQYF. Here the CDR3 DNA reads TGCGCCAGCAGCAAAAGCCCCTCATCCGAGCAGTACTTC.